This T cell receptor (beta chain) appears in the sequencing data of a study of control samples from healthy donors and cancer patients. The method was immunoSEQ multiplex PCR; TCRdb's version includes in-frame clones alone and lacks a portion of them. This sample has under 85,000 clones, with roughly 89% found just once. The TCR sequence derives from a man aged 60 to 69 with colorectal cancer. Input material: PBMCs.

The CDR3 loop reads CASSITGKGEYYGYTF. CDR3 DNA: TGTGCCAGCAGCATCACCGGAAAGGGCGAGTACTATGGCTACACCTTC. This sequence joins TRBV27 and TRBJ1-2, with D hard to call. CDR3 length: 16 residues. CDR1 and CDR2 (germline): MNHEY, SMNVEV (reference sequence). Trimming removed 6 bases from V and 3 bases from J, with 20 bases in between.